This entry is about one TCR beta chain. The data were obtained in a study of blood T cell repertoires in COVID-19. At the level of the study: Collection of acute and convalescent COVID-19 samples took place in the United States, Italy and Spain. Sources were T cells, B-cell-depleted T cells, or PBMCs; the material itself was cDNA or gDNA.

The CDR3 extends over 16 amino acids. Germline loops: CDR1 SGDLS, CDR2 YYNGEE. Germline trimming cut 4 bases from V and 0 bases from J; bases unmatched to any gene: 6. Under the authors' procedure: Estimation of nucleated cell counts was performed using reference gene primer amplification. The method was immunoSEQ multiplex PCR; TCRdb's version includes in-frame clones alone and lacks a portion of them. V, J and clone size derive from that table, while D and trimming were established from the DNA sequence. The sample carries about 90,000 clones, roughly 70% recorded once. V and J are TRBV9 and TRBJ1-3; 8 nucleotides match TRBD1. Sequencing was performed on peripheral blood. This TCR was sampled from a woman over 75 with acute or convalescent COVID-19. The CDR3 here is CASSRQGTFSGNTIYF. The CDR3 nucleotides are TGTGCCAGCAGCCGACAGGGGACGTTCTCTGGAAACACCATATATTTT.